This entry lists 15 T cell receptor beta chains sequenced from one sample in a study of cytomegalovirus exposure and HLA in healthy donors. The PCR employed 60 Vbeta primers together with 13 Jbeta primers. Libraries were prepared by immunoSEQ multiplex PCR; TCRdb keeps only in-frame clonotypes and omits some of them. The data show hundreds of thousands of clones, approximately 82% seen once. The sequencing sample was made of PBMCs. The receptors originated from a male donor in good health and CMV-seronegative.

The sample holds one count of this clone. This chain uses TRBV7-9 with TRBJ2-1, with D possibly matching TRBD2 (6 bases). Germline V gene lookup returns CDR1 SEHNR and CDR2 FQNEAQ (reference sequence). CDR3 length: 16 residues. V lost 6 bases and J lost 2, with 17 bases in between. This CDR3 reads CASSVVKGGPYNEQFF. The CDR3 region has the DNA TGTGCCAGCAGTGTCGTTAAAGGAGGGCCCTACAATGAGCAGTTCTTC.

The rearrangement joins TRBV28 to TRBJ1-5; D unresolved. V was trimmed by 5 bases and J by 7 bases, leaving 18 bases between them. The CDR3 runs to 15 residues. Germline loops: CDR1 MDHEN, CDR2 SYDVKM. Written as DNA, the CDR3 is TGTGCCAGCAGTATAAGAGAAGGAAGAGGACAGCCCCAGCATTTT. This codes for CASSIREGRGQPQHF.

This clone is a singleton in its sample. The J gene is TRBJ2-5, the V gene TRBV28, with TRBD2 matching over 13 bases. The CDR3 is made up of 14 amino acids. The ends lost 5 bases at V and 5 bases at J; junction bases unmatched: 2. The germline gives CDR1 MDHEN, CDR2 SYDVKM. The CDR3 sequence: CASSGLAGEETQYF. In DNA, the CDR3 is TGTGCCAGCAGTGGACTAGCGGGAGAGGAGACCCAGTACTTC.

J is TRBJ1-4 and V is TRBV5-7, with 12 bases that match TRBD1. TRBV5-7 is an ORF for which the function is uncertain. CDR3 length: 17 amino acids. V dropped 4 bases and J dropped 2; count of bases not matched to a gene: 6. The CDR3 spells CASSHGTGGATNEKLFF. The CDR3 DNA sequence: TGTGCCAGCAGCCATGGGACAGGGGGCGCGACTAATGAAAAACTGTTTTTT.

This clone has only a few counts. This chain joins TRBV5-6 and TRBJ1-2, with 7 nucleotides matching TRBD1. Germline values: CDR1 SGHDT, CDR2 YYEEEE. The V gene end was trimmed by 4 bases and the J gene end by 6 bases; junction bases not matched to a gene: 6. This CDR3 comprises 13 residues. For the CDR3, the DNA is TGTGCCAGCAGCCTACAGGGGTTGCATGGCTACACCTTC. It yields the protein CASSLQGLHGYTF.

The chain carries TRBV5-4 and TRBJ2-7, with D tentatively TRBD2 (6 bases). Trimming pared 0 bases from V and 5 bases from J, leaving 12 bases between. Germline loops: CDR1 SGHNT, CDR2 YYREEE (reference sequence). The CDR3 runs to 14 residues. The CDR3 bases are TGTGCCAGCAGCTTGGCGACTAGTTACAACGAGCAGTACTTC. It yields the protein CASSLATSYNEQYF.

The J gene is TRBJ2-5, the V gene TRBV7-9; a weak D match, TRBD2 (5 bases). The CDR3 length is 14 residues. Between the trimmed V and J ends, which lost 5 bases and 4 bases, there was a span of 14 bases. The germline V gene encodes CDR1 SEHNR and CDR2 FQNEAQ (reference sequence). CDR3 sequence reads: CASSLGRAIETQYF. CDR3 DNA sequence: TGTGCCAGCAGCCTTGGGCGGGCGATAGAGACCCAGTACTTC.

This clone was observed a single time. CDR3 loop: CASSLWAGADTQYF. CDR3 sequence (DNA): TGTGCCAGCAGTTTATGGGCGGGAGCAGATACGCAGTATTTT. This rearrangement joins TRBV27 to TRBJ2-3; 7 bases are shared with TRBD2. This CDR3 region has 14 residues. Germline CDR1 and CDR2: MNHEY and SMNVEV (reference sequence). V trimming: 1 base; J trimming: 4 bases; junction bases outside the gene matches: 2.

V gene TRBV7-3 combines with J gene TRBJ2-7, with D tentatively TRBD2 (7 bases). The germline V and J ends were trimmed by 4 bases and 5 bases, with 15 bases remaining between them. CDR3 length: 14 residues. CDR1 SGHTA and CDR2 FQGTGA come from the germline V gene. The CDR3 DNA sequence: TGTGCCAGCAGCTCGAGGGGGGGCGCGGACGAGCAGTACTTC. It translates to CASSSRGGADEQYF.

This sequence joins TRBV25-1 and TRBJ1-2, with a tentative D call TRBD1 (6 bases). The V gene's germline CDR1 is MGHDK and CDR2 SYGVNS. V lost 4 bases and J lost 4, with 16 bases in between. The CDR3 is 15 amino acids. The CDR3 protein is CASSGGTSVAYGYTF. CDR3 bases: TGTGCCAGCAGTGGTGGGACATCGGTTGCCTATGGCTACACCTTC.

This clone was observed a handful of times. The CDR3 DNA reads TGTGCCAGCAGCCGAGGGCGGGCGTCCTACGAGCAGTACTTC. As protein: CASSRGRASYEQYF. V is TRBV5-6 and J is TRBJ2-7; a weak D match, TRBD2 (5 bases). Germline V lookup: CDR1 SGHDT, CDR2 YYEEEE. The CDR3 contains 14 residues. Trimming took 4 bases from V and 1 from J, leaving 12 bases between them.

The J gene is TRBJ2-7, the V gene TRBV11-2; 11 positions match TRBD1. The CDR3 spans 15 residues. Germline assignment: CDR1 SGHAT and CDR2 FQNNGV. V was pared by 5 bases and J by 2 bases, with 5 bases of the junction left unmatched. The CDR3 coding sequence is TGTGCCAGCAGCACCCAGGGACAGGGGGCCTACGAGCAGTACTTC. Translation: CASSTQGQGAYEQYF. Full variable domain (rest looked up from reference TRBV11-2 and TRBJ2-7): EAGVAQSPRYKIIEKRQSVAFWCNPISGHATLYWYQQILGQGPKLLIQFQNNGVVDDSQLPKDRFSAERLKGVDSTLKIQPAKLEDSAVYLCASSTQGQGAYEQYFGPGTRLTVT.

The rearrangement joins TRBV7-3 to TRBJ2-1; 9 bases match TRBD2. The ends lost 1 base at V and 10 bases at J; junction bases unmatched: 14. Germline assignment: CDR1 SGHTA and CDR2 FQGTGA. The CDR3 length is 17 residues. CDR3 amino acids: CASSLNGAGGLTAEQFF. The CDR3 DNA reads as TGTGCCAGCAGCTTAAACGGTGCGGGAGGGCTGACGGCGGAGCAGTTCTTC.

The rearrangement links TRBV5-1 to TRBJ1-5; TRBD1 matches at 7 bases. Per germline, CDR1 SGHRS and CDR2 YFSETQ. Trimming removed 0 bases from V and 4 bases from J; junction bases left unmatched: 4. This CDR3 comprises 15 residues. CDR3 sequence reads: CASSLDRGPNQPQHF. The CDR3 DNA reads as TGCGCCAGCAGCTTGGACAGGGGCCCTAATCAGCCCCAGCATTTT.

The chain uses TRBV19 and TRBJ2-1; D remains ambiguous. Trimming shortened V by 2 bases and J by 3 bases, and 11 bases separated the two germline ends. Germline CDR1 LNHDA, CDR2 SQIVND (reference sequence). This CDR3 is 15 amino acids long. The CDR3 DNA follows: TGTGCCAGTAGTATAAATCCCTCTCGCTACAATGAGCAGTTCTTC. Protein product: CASSINPSRYNEQFF.